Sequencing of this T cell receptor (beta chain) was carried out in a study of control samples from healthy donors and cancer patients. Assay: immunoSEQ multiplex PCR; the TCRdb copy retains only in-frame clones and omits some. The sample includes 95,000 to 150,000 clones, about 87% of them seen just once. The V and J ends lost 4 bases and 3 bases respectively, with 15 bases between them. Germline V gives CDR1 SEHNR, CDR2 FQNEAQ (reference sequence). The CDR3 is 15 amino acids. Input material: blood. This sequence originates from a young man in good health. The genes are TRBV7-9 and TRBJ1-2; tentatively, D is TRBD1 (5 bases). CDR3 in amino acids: CASSSPQAIHYGYTF. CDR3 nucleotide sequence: TGTGCCAGCAGCTCCCCACAGGCGATCCACTATGGCTACACCTTC. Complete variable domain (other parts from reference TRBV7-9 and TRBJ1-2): DTGVSQNPRHKITKRGQNVTFRCDPISEHNRLYWYRQTLGQGPEFLTYFQNEAQLEKSRLLSDRFSAERPKGSFSTLEIQRTEQGDSAMYLCASSSPQAIHYGYTFGSGTRLTVV.